This passage covers 18 T cell receptor beta chains from one sample sequenced in a study of sequential checkpoint blockade in melanoma. The table came from immunoSEQ multiplex PCR; TCRdb's copy has only in-frame clones and leaves some out. The sample yields about 8,000 clones, 50% to 60% seen once. Described treatment: randomized to nivolumab then ipilimumab (arm A) or the reverse (arm B). This specimen consisted of CD8+ T cells sorted from blood (inferred from file names), obtained from a patient given nivolumab and ipilimumab in sequence. These receptors all come from a human donor with melanoma.

The chain has TRBV7-9 and TRBJ1-1, with D uncertain. This CDR3 region has 12 residues. Trimming shortened V by 4 bases and J by 3 bases, and 6 bases separated the two germline ends. The germline V gene has CDR1 SEHNR and CDR2 FQNEAQ (reference sequence). CDR3 protein: CASSSPDTEAFF. The CDR3 nucleotides are TGTGCCAGCAGCTCCCCTGACACTGAAGCTTTCTTT. Based on the CDR3 plus reference TRBV7-9 and TRBJ1-1, the full variable domain is DTGVSQNPRHKITKRGQNVTFRCDPISEHNRLYWYRQTLGQGPEFLTYFQNEAQLEKSRLLSDRFSAERPKGSFSTLEIQRTEQGDSAMYLCASSSPDTEAFFGQGTRLTVV.

V usage is TRBV27 and J usage is TRBJ1-1, with a tentative D call TRBD1 (5 bases). There are 14 residues in the CDR3. V was clipped by 3 bases and J by 8 bases, with 16 bases between them. Germline CDR1 is MNHEY and CDR2 is SMNVEV (reference sequence). The CDR3 is CASSFGGIGEEAFF. DNA of the CDR3: TGTGCCAGCAGTTTCGGGGGGATCGGCGAGGAAGCTTTCTTT.

This rearrangement joins TRBV30 to TRBJ2-1, with a weak D call TRBD1 (5 bases). This CDR3 region has 14 residues. Trimming shortened V by 0 bases and J by 10 bases, and 16 bases separated the two germline ends. Germline CDR1 reads GTSNPN; CDR2 reads SVGIG (reference sequence). The CDR3 loop reads CAWSVGLGEREQFF. The CDR3 DNA sequence: TGTGCCTGGAGTGTAGGGCTAGGGGAAAGGGAGCAGTTCTTC.

As regards this clone: One end of the junction does not line up with germline, which may come from a read error. This chain connects TRBV29-1 to TRBJ2-7; 7 bases match TRBD1. The CDR3 totals 11 residues. Germline V gene sequence: CDR1 SQVTM, CDR2 ANQGSEA. CDR3 region: CSVWDAEGAFF. The CDR3 DNA reads as TGCAGCGTTTGGGACGCCGAGGGGGCCTTCTTC.

The chain recombines TRBV29-1 with TRBJ2-7; D is undetermined. The CDR3 covers 13 residues. In germline, CDR1 is SQVTM, CDR2 ANQGSEA. V gave up 4 bases and J gave up 1 base, with 11 bases separating them. The CDR3: CSVVRDSSYEQYF. In DNA form, the CDR3 reads TGCAGCGTTGTTAGAGACTCGTCCTACGAGCAGTACTTC.

The V call is TRBV11-3, the J call TRBJ2-7; weak D call: TRBD2 (6 bases). Germline assignment: CDR1 SGHNT and CDR2 YENEEA. V was clipped by 3 bases and J by 5 bases, with 8 bases between them. The CDR3 loop spans 12 amino acids. CDR3 bases: TGTGCCAGCAGCTTCGGAGGGGACGAGCAGTACTTC. Translation: CASSFGGDEQYF. Full variable domain (rest looked up from reference TRBV11-3 and TRBJ2-7): EAGVVQSPRYKIIEKKQPVAFWCNPISGHNTLYWYLQNLGQGPELLIRYENEEAVDDSQLPKDRFSAERLKGVDSTLKIQPAELGDSAVYLCASSFGGDEQYFGPGTRLTVT.

This clone is labeled as medium-sized. CDR3 sequence: CASSSYPGTGVYGYTF. CDR3 sequence (DNA): TGTGCCAGCAGCTCGTACCCCGGAACAGGGGTCTATGGCTACACCTTC. V and J are TRBV7-9 and TRBJ1-2, with 7 positions matching TRBD1. The CDR3 consists of 16 residues. V dropped 4 bases and J dropped 4; count of bases not matched to a gene: 12. Per the germline V gene, CDR1 is SEHNR and CDR2 is FQNEAQ (reference sequence).

The CDR3 region is CASSLAGAGGNEQYF. The CDR3 coding sequence is TGTGCCAGCAGCTTAGCCGGTGCGGGGGGAAACGAGCAGTACTTC. The chain has TRBV7-2 and TRBJ2-7, with 8 bases fitting TRBD2. V shed 0 bases, J shed 5 bases, and the junction held 6 bases outside the gene matches. CDR3 length: 15 amino acids. From germline, CDR1 is SGHTA and CDR2 FQGNSA.

This chain joins TRBV19 and TRBJ1-5; 9 nucleotides match TRBD1. V gave up 6 bases and J gave up 3 bases; unmatched junction bases: 6. CDR1 is LNHDA and CDR2 is SQIVND in the germline V gene (reference sequence). This CDR3 region has 15 residues. CDR3 residues: CASRRTGGDNQPQHF. DNA of the CDR3: TGTGCCAGTAGACGAACAGGGGGCGACAATCAGCCCCAGCATTTT. Variable domain in full (rest from reference TRBV19 and TRBJ1-5): DGGITQSPKYLFRKEGQNVTLSCEQNLNHDAMYWYRQDPGQGLRLIYYSQIVNDFQKGDIAEGYSVSREKKESFPLTVTSAQKNPTAFYLCASRRTGGDNQPQHFGDGTRLSIL.

In its sample, this clone was seen a few times. The chain couples TRBV7-9 to TRBJ1-2; 7 positions match TRBD1. Trimming cost V 5 bases and J 6 bases; bases outside gene matches: 12. The CDR3 is 15 residues long. Germline loops: CDR1 SEHNR, CDR2 FQNEAQ (reference sequence). The CDR3 region is CASSVGDRKFHGYTF. Here the CDR3 DNA reads TGTGCCAGCAGCGTCGGGGACAGAAAGTTTCATGGCTACACCTTC.

The V gene is TRBV13, the J gene TRBJ2-5, with D unclear. V lost 0 bases and J lost 2, with 4 bases in between. The CDR3 has 13 residues. Germline V CDR1 and CDR2: PRHDT, FYEKMQ (reference sequence). The CDR3 DNA reads as TGTGCCAGCAGCTTAGGCAGACAAGAGACCCAGTACTTC. This codes for CASSLGRQETQYF.

Within the sample, this clone is medium-sized. V usage is TRBV7-9 and J usage is TRBJ2-7, with D perhaps matching TRBD2 (5 bases). The CDR3 extends over 13 amino acids. The V end lost 1 base, the J end lost 6 bases, and 10 bases lay between the germline ends. Germline CDR1 and CDR2: SEHNR and FQNEAQ (reference sequence). In nucleotides, the CDR3 is TGTGCCAGCAGCTTAGGCCTTACTAGCGAGCAGTACTTC. Its translation: CASSLGLTSEQYF.

The chain employs TRBV4-1 and TRBJ2-7; 11 nucleotides agree with TRBD1. Germline CDR1 reads MGHRA; CDR2 reads YSYEKL. The J segment lost 3 bases and the V segment lost 5 bases, leaving 6 bases of the junction unmatched. The CDR3 loop spans 15 amino acids. CDR3 protein: CASSSPGTGGYEQYF. Written as DNA, the CDR3 is TGCGCCAGCAGCTCCCCCGGGACAGGGGGCTACGAGCAGTACTTC.

In DNA, the CDR3 is TGCGCCAGCAGCTTGATCGGGTTTTCTGGGGCCAACGTCCTGACTTTC. Protein: CASSLIGFSGANVLTF. This chain joins TRBV5-1 and TRBJ2-6; D call uncertain. Germline V gene data show CDR1 as SGHRS and CDR2 as YFSETQ. This CDR3 comprises 16 residues. Trimming removed 1 base from V and 1 base from J, with 9 bases in between.

This clone was recorded once. The same CDR3 arises from other DNA sequences in this sample as well. J is TRBJ1-1 and V is TRBV9, with 9 bases lining up with TRBD1. This CDR3 spans 14 amino acids. J was trimmed by 5 bases and V by 4 bases; bases with no gene match: 6. Germline-derived CDR1 and CDR2 are SGDLS and YYNGEE. The CDR3 coding sequence is TGTGCCAGCAGCCCCGGGACAGGGAGGACTGAAGCTTTCTTT. Translated: CASSPGTGRTEAFF.

The chain has TRBV9 and TRBJ2-3; 11 bases are shared with TRBD2. The J segment lost 5 bases and the V segment lost 3 bases, leaving 5 bases of the junction unmatched. CDR3 size: 15 residues. Germline V gives CDR1 SGDLS, CDR2 YYNGEE. CDR3 in amino acids: CASSGSGGVGDTQYF. CDR3 coding DNA: TGTGCCAGCAGCGGTAGCGGGGGGGTCGGAGATACGCAGTATTTT.

By sample share, this clone is medium-sized. The V and J genes are TRBV27 and TRBJ2-7, with TRBD1 identical over 7 bases. The J segment lost 3 bases and the V segment lost 6 bases, leaving 8 bases of the junction unmatched. There are 14 residues in the CDR3. Per germline, CDR1 MNHEY and CDR2 SMNVEV (reference sequence). Here the CDR3 reads CASSTGDSYYEQYF. As DNA, the CDR3 is TGTGCCAGCAGCACAGGGGATTCCTACTACGAGCAGTACTTC.

The chain couples TRBV7-7 to TRBJ1-1, with 8 bases aligning to TRBD1. Germline V gene sequence: CDR1 SSHAT, CDR2 FNYEAQ (reference sequence). Trimming removed 1 base from V and 5 bases from J; junction bases left unmatched: 0. The CDR3 has 13 residues. The CDR3 loop reads CASSLGTGTEAFF. Here the CDR3 DNA reads TGTGCCAGCAGCTTAGGGACAGGGACTGAAGCTTTCTTT.